The 17 T cell receptor beta chains in this list originate from one sample, sequenced in a study of cytomegalovirus exposure and HLA in healthy donors. PCR primers comprised 60 Vbeta and 13 Jbeta primers. Profiled with immunoSEQ multiplex PCR; TCRdb holds only in-frame clones, not every one. Of more than 200,000 clones in the sample, 82% are singletons; the top ten hold nearly 6%. The specimen was PBMCs. All receptors come from a man aged 35 to 55 in good health and CMV-seropositive.

The rearrangement links TRBV9 to TRBJ2-1; TRBD1 agrees at 8 bases. V shed 1 base and J 8 bases; nucleotides not matched to a gene: 11. Germline CDR1 is SGDLS and CDR2 is YYNGEE. The CDR3 runs 16 residues. The CDR3 spells CASSVLPGQDFYEQFF. The CDR3 coding sequence is TGTGCCAGCAGCGTATTACCGGGACAGGACTTCTATGAGCAGTTCTTC.

The chain couples TRBV7-9 to TRBJ2-2; 8 nucleotides align to TRBD2. After removal of 11 bases from V and 1 base from J, the junction contained 3 bases not matched to a gene. Germline CDR1 reads SEHNR; CDR2 reads FQNEAQ (reference sequence). The CDR3 totals 13 residues. CDR3 sequence (DNA): TGTGCCCCCGGGGGGGGGAACACCGGGGAGCTGTTTTTT. Translation: CAPGGGNTGELFF.

The genes are TRBV6-5 and TRBJ2-3; 13 nucleotides line up with TRBD2. This CDR3 has 15 residues. V lost 10 bases to trimming and J lost 8 bases; unmatched junction nucleotides: 12. Germline CDR1 is MNHEY and CDR2 is SVGAGI. The CDR3 protein is CATMGLAGIDGTQYF. The DNA of the CDR3 is TGTGCCACCATGGGACTAGCGGGAATAGATGGTACGCAGTATTTT.

This clone was seen only a few times. V usage is TRBV11-2 and J usage is TRBJ1-1; maybe TRBD1 (5 bases). This CDR3 has 14 amino acids. Between the trimmed V and J ends, which lost 2 bases and 8 bases, there was a span of 15 bases. Germline V gives CDR1 SGHAT, CDR2 FQNNGV. CDR3 sequence reads: CASSLMGLGPEAFF. The CDR3, as DNA: TGTGCCAGCAGCTTAATGGGGCTGGGCCCAGAAGCTTTCTTT.

This chain joins TRBV18 and TRBJ1-1; the D gene is possibly TRBD1 (5 bases). The CDR3 length is 16 residues. The V gene lost 3 bases and the J gene lost 0 bases, with 14 bases spanning the gap. Germline assignment: CDR1 KGHSH and CDR2 LQKENI. CDR3 sequence: CASSPSMGGMNTEAFF. Written as DNA, the CDR3 is TGTGCCAGCTCACCCTCCATGGGGGGGATGAACACTGAAGCTTTCTTT.

The J gene is TRBJ1-1, the V gene TRBV30, with 9 bases fitting TRBD1. Germline V gene data show CDR1 as GTSNPN and CDR2 as SVGIG (reference sequence). V lost 7 bases to trimming and J lost 5 bases; unmatched junction nucleotides: 5. The length of the CDR3 is 12 residues. Here the CDR3 reads CAFGTGRTEAFF. CDR3 nucleotides: TGTGCCTTCGGGACAGGGAGGACTGAAGCTTTCTTT.

The CDR3 DNA follows: TGCGCCAGCAGCTTGAGGACAGGCTACACTGAAGCTTTCTTT. It is translated as CASSLRTGYTEAFF. The J gene is TRBJ1-1, the V gene TRBV5-1, with TRBD1 matching 7 bases. V dropped 1 base and J dropped 3; count of bases not matched to a gene: 3. Germline lookup yields CDR1 SGHRS and CDR2 YFSETQ. CDR3 size: 14 residues.

V and J are TRBV13 and TRBJ1-1; 9 bases align to TRBD1. After removal of 6 bases from V and 4 bases from J, the junction contained 6 bases not matched to a gene. CDR3 length equals 14 residues. Germline V gives CDR1 PRHDT, CDR2 FYEKMQ (reference sequence). The CDR3 region is CASRRDRVSTEAFF. The CDR3 DNA reads as TGTGCCAGCAGGCGGGACAGGGTGAGCACTGAAGCTTTCTTT.

This rearrangement joins TRBV18 to TRBJ2-7; 7 nucleotides align to TRBD2. This CDR3 region has 13 residues. V shed 5 bases, J shed 3 bases, and the junction held 4 bases outside the gene matches. From germline, CDR1 is KGHSH and CDR2 LQKENI. The chain's CDR3 is CASSELALYEQYF. CDR3 bases: TGTGCCAGCTCAGAACTAGCGCTCTACGAGCAGTACTTC.

This clone occurred a few times. J is TRBJ2-2 and V is TRBV5-1; 7 bases fit TRBD2. CDR3 size: 15 residues. Germline lookup yields CDR1 SGHRS and CDR2 YFSETQ. Trimming at V came to 4 bases and at J to 0 bases, leaving 3 bases not matched to a gene. The CDR3 coding sequence is TGCGCCAGCAGCCAAACTAGCGCGAACACCGGGGAGCTGTTTTTT. This codes for CASSQTSANTGELFF.

The CDR3 sequence: CASSFGETQYF. The CDR3 region has the DNA TGTGCCAGCAGTTTCGGAGAGACCCAGTACTTC. The chain joins TRBV6-5 to TRBJ2-5; no definite D call. Per the germline V gene, CDR1 is MNHEY and CDR2 is SVGAGI. V was pared by 4 bases and J by 4 bases, with 4 bases between. The CDR3 has 11 residues.

The V gene is TRBV2, the J gene TRBJ1-1; D is unresolved. V dropped 2 bases and J dropped 1 base, with 11 bases sitting between them. The germline CDR1 and CDR2 sequences are SNHLY and FYNNEI. The CDR3 sequence is 15 residues long. In DNA form, the CDR3 reads TGTGCCAGCAGTGAAAGGGTGGGAGCGAACACTGAAGCTTTCTTT. Translating gives CASSERVGANTEAFF.

The rearrangement joins TRBV5-6 to TRBJ2-7; TRBD2 is a possible D gene (6 bases). V dropped 4 bases and J dropped 2 bases, with 13 bases sitting between them. Germline V gene sequence: CDR1 SGHDT, CDR2 YYEEEE. The CDR3 is made up of 14 amino acids. The CDR3 region has the DNA TGTGCCAGCAGCGGCGGCGGGGCTCCCTACGAGCAGTACTTC. This sequence encodes CASSGGGAPYEQYF.

The gene calls are TRBV14 and TRBJ2-5; the match to TRBD2 covers 13 bases. The CDR3 is 16 residues long. V dropped 1 base and J dropped 7; count of bases not matched to a gene: 6. CDR1 and CDR2 (germline): SGHDN, FVKESK. The CDR3 loop is CASSQGTSGSRWTQYF. The CDR3 DNA is TGTGCCAGCAGCCAAGGGACTAGCGGGAGCAGGTGGACCCAGTACTTC.

This clone was seen just once. The chain carries TRBV27 and TRBJ1-5; D uncertain. Germline loops: CDR1 MNHEY, CDR2 SMNVEV (reference sequence). The CDR3 is 14 amino acids. Deletions cut 5 bases from V and 5 bases from J, with 13 bases between. In nucleotides, the CDR3 is TGTGCCAGCAGTCCTCGGGGAGCGGATCAGCCCCAGCATTTT. Its protein product is CASSPRGADQPQHF.

The V call is TRBV11-2, the J call TRBJ2-3; 12 nucleotides line up with TRBD2. The V gene's germline CDR1 is SGHAT and CDR2 FQNNGV. V dropped 4 bases and J dropped 2; count of bases not matched to a gene: 13. The CDR3 runs to 19 residues. DNA for the CDR3: TGTGCCAGCAGCTCCCGGACTAGCGGGAATGCGGCCTACACAGATACGCAGTATTTT. Translated: CASSSRTSGNAAYTDTQYF.

This clone was counted only a few times. The rearrangement links TRBV18 to TRBJ2-5; D unclear. Germline assignment: CDR1 KGHSH and CDR2 LQKENI. The ends were cut back, 3 bases at V and 5 bases at J, with 10 bases in the middle. This CDR3 has 13 residues. The CDR3 DNA follows: TGTGCCAGCTCACCGCGCCCGAGCGAGACCCAGTACTTC. This sequence encodes CASSPRPSETQYF.